This T cell receptor beta chain was recovered during a study of cytomegalovirus exposure and HLA in healthy donors. Study-wide background: A prior study identified approximately 120 million unique TCR beta sequences from roughly 170 million T cells.

A multiplex PCR was run with 60 Vbeta primers and 13 Jbeta primers. The protocol was immunoSEQ multiplex PCR, while the TCRdb copy is restricted to in-frame clones and leaves out a portion. This table has approximately 82,000 clones, less than 75% appearing once. The study, taken as a whole, reports: A later analysis, which compared TCR beta chains of equal frequency, found the HLA-associated ones more clonally expanded. Specific recognition of CMV antigens was confirmed in vitro for a few chains (all CMV-associated).

This clone turned up a few times. As yet, its antigen is unknown. This clonotype originated in a woman aged 25 to 39 in good health and CMV-seropositive. Sequenced sample: PBMCs.

DNA for the CDR3: TGTGCCAGTATGGGACAGGGGGATTACGAGCAGTACTTC. It codes for CASMGQGDYEQYF. The chain is built from TRBV19 and TRBJ2-7; 11 positions agree with TRBD1. The trim removed 7 bases at V and 4 bases at J, leaving 3 bases unmatched. The germline gives CDR1 LNHDA, CDR2 SQIVND (reference sequence). The CDR3 sequence is 13 residues long.